The entry below describes one T cell receptor (beta chain). Its specific antigen is unknown. The record has no base qualities; no much larger clone is one base away. In the germline V gene, CDR1 corresponds to MNHNS and CDR2 to SASEGT. The junction shows trimming of 10 bases on V and 9 bases on J, and the gene matches do not reach 14 bases of it. From the cysteine up to the phenylalanine, the CDR3 has a length of 15 residues. The DNA shown is the 45-base CDR3, in frame from base 1. This sample stems from a study of blood T cell repertoires in COVID-19 (dated by TCRdb to 2020 to 2022). Concerning the study at large: Samples from collaborators originated in the United States, Italy and Spain and spanned both the acute and convalescent phases of COVID-19. The prospective study material was composed of cDNA or gDNA derived from T cells, B-cell-depleted T cells, or PBMCs. Subjects who had been exposed to COVID-19, were actively infected with it, or had recovered from it provided the deeply sampled blood TCRbeta repertoires that made up the dataset. A freely available public database, intended as a resource for researchers studying the immune response to SARS-CoV-2, is where the repertoires were released. The samples were drawn from two sources: the first 160 participants of the ongoing ImmuneRACE study, and 950 to 1,500 subjects contributed by 6 global collaborators. The sample metadata nearly always contained a de-identified subject ID, COVID-19 status, age in years and sex. Where available, HLA class I and class II types were taken from metadata supplied by the sample provider and were not determined by assay-based typing.

Results and caveats for the whole study, not just this receptor: Clinical and demographic metadata were provided uncurated, with the amount varying by source and participant.

TCRbeta CDR3 regions were amplified from genomic DNA by means of the immunoSEQ Assay, a bias-controlled multiplex PCR. The study's own analysis went as follows. The number of nucleated cells in each sample was estimated from the amplification of reference gene primers within the assay. To quantify the absolute abundance of each unique TCRbeta CDR3 rearrangement, sequence reads were collapsed and filtered. Productive Simpson clonality was computed per sample as the square root of Simpson's diversity index over productive rearrangements. Not all clones reach the TCRdb copy of this immuneACCESS table, which keeps in-frame sequences only. Checked studies attribute under half of the gap to unresolved V genes and leave the rest unexplained. For V, J and clone size, that table is used; D and trimming come from the DNA. This sample comprises tens of thousands of clones, 75% to 90% of them detected only once. Around 15% of the sample is in the top ten clones.

Whole blood was collected in K2EDTA tubes by collaborating institutions according to the institutions' own protocols. For TCRbeta analysis, collaborators shipped samples as frozen whole blood, isolated PBMCs, or DNA extracted from either of those sample types. The V and J segments used are TRBV6-1 and TRBJ2-1, and TRBD2 aligns with 11 junction nucleotides. The receptor comes from a male donor with acute or convalescent COVID-19. Sequencing was carried out using peripheral blood. The nucleotides are TGTGCCACCTTTCAACTAGCGGGGGTAATGAGTGAGCAGTTCTTC. The encoded protein is CATFQLAGVMSEQFF.